This T cell receptor beta chain appears in the sequencing data of a study of T cells in localized non-small cell lung cancer (dated by TCRdb to about 2020). About the investigation overall: T cell repertoires of 200 to 250 early-stage NSCLC patients were analyzed, with tumors being compared against uninvolved tumor-adjacent lungs. Of the NSCLC patients, 120 to 150 were male and approximately 100 were female, and the mean age was around 66 years. The cohort was made up of some 240 treatment-naive NSCLC patients whose localized lung tumors had been resected. The paper as a whole reports these results and caveats: The highest T cell clonality was observed in uninvolved tumor-adjacent lung, where clonality exceeded that of tumor, suggesting that antigenic responses were more focused in uninvolved tumor-adjacent lung. A median of approximately 50 of the top 100 tumor clones turned up in the paired uninvolved adjacent lung, and around 27 of those clones also ranked among the top 100 of that same adjacent lung. Since the design was exploratory, TCR variables were selected using unadjusted p-values with no false-discovery rate correction. Longer overall survival was associated with higher T cell density in blood, whereas shorter survival was associated with higher clonality in adjacent lung. Multi-region tumor sequencing was not performed, so intratumor heterogeneity could not be excluded.

At diagnosis, peripheral blood, uninvolved tumor-adjacent lung and tumor were collected and stored as a combination of fresh-frozen and FFPE material. For TCR repertoire profiling, blood samples were analyzed in the form of peripheral blood mononuclear cells. The CDR1 and CDR2 encoded by the germline V gene are ENHRY and SYGVKD. The CDR3 has 13 amino acids, counting the end cysteine and phenylalanine. Solely the CDR3 DNA is kept, with 39 bases framed from the first base. V loses 6 bases of germline sequence and J loses 10 bases, and the interval between the two ends is 16 bases. TCR beta CDR3 regions were sequenced from DNA using the immunoSEQ Assay. Processing in the source paper ran as follows. T cell density was computed as TCR beta template counts normalized to usable DNA estimated by amplifying housekeeping genes. Richness was estimated using the preseqR package, with extrapolation to 400,000 templates for PBMC samples and to 120,000 templates for tissue samples. Clonality was defined by subtracting Pielou's evenness from one. Differential abundance testing on productive amino-acid clonotypes, with a minimum total count of 5 and an alpha of 0.1, was used to identify tissue-enriched TCRs. The Jaccard Index and the Morisita Overlap Index were used to quantify repertoire overlap between compartments. GLIPH clustered TCR beta CDR3s with public tetramer-defined viral CDR3s; viral motifs required at least three viral sequences plus V-gene enrichment. The table was pulled from immuneACCESS by TCRdb, which kept in-frame rearrangements only. Such tables lose some clones; where checked, under half of the loss comes from unresolved V genes, and the rest has no known cause. D and trimming were read from the DNA, whereas the V and J calls and clone size are those reported in that table. The sample table contains approximately 30,000 clones; only one count was recorded for under 85% of them. The top ten clones comprise about two fifths of the sample.

Concerning this clone: Its antigen target is currently unknown. Nothing much larger sits one base from this clone, and base qualities are not available.

This clonotype was sampled from a male donor older than 55 with stage II squamous cell lung carcinoma. The V and J segments used are TRBV10-3 and TRBJ1-3, with no D gene named confidently. The source material was peripheral blood, sampled before any cancer treatment. The CDR3 protein: CAISPPLAITIYF. The DNA is as follows: TGTGCCATCAGCCCCCCCCTTGCTATAACCATATATTTT.